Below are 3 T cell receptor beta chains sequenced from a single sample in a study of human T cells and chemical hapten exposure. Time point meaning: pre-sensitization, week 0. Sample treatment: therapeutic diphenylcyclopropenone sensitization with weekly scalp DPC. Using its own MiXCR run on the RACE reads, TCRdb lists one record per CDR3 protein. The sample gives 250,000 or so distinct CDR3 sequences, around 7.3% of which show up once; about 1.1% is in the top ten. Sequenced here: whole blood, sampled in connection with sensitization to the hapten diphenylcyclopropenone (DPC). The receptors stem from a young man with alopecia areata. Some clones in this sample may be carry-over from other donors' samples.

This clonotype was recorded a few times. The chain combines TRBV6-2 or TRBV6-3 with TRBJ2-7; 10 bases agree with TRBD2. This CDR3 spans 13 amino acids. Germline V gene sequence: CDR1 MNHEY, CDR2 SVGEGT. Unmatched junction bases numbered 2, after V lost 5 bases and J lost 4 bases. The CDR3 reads CASSGGLAYEQYV. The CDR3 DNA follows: TGTGCCAGCAGTGGGGGACTAGCGTACGAGCAGTACGTC.

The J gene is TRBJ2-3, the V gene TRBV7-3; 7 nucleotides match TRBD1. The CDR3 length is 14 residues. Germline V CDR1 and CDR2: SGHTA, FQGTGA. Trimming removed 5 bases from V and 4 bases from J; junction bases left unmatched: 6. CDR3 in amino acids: CASSPHRGPDTQYF. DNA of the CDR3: TGTGCCAGCAGCCCTCACAGGGGACCAGATACGCAGTATTTT.

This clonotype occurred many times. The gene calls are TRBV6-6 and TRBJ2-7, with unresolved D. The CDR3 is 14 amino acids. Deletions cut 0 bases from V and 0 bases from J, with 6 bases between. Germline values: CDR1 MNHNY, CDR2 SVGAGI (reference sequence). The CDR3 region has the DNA TGTGCCAGCAGTTACTCCCGGGCCTCCTACGAGCAGTACTTC. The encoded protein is CASSYSRASYEQYF.